This entry lists 5 T cell receptor beta chains sequenced from one sample in a study of patients and donors after allogeneic stem cell transplantation. TCRdb called the RT-PCR reads again in MiXCR, with one record for every CDR3 protein. The sample lists about 24,000 distinct CDR3 sequences, approximately 42% seen once, with roughly 79% in the top ten. Material: blood, either unsorted or a sorted T cell fraction (not recorded which). All receptors derive from a human donor who was either an allogeneic HSCT recipient or a stem cell or donor lymphocyte infusion donor (not recorded which). It is not recorded whose cells these are; they may come from a transplant donor.

The table lists this clonotype with a few counts. J is TRBJ2-7 and V is TRBV9, with D possibly matching TRBD1 (8 bases). This CDR3 is built from 15 residues. Germline V lookup: CDR1 SGDLS, CDR2 YYNGEE. V was cut by 4 bases and J by 5 bases, with 19 bases left in between. CDR3 in DNA: TGTGCCAGCAGCATCACAACAGGGGGGGTCCACGAGCAGTACTTC. It codes for CASSITTGGVHEQYF.

Comments on this clonotype: The junction departs from germline at one end; a sequencing error may be responsible. The chain couples TRBV6-5 to TRBJ1-1; 8 nucleotides align to TRBD1. CDR1 and CDR2 (germline): MNHEY, SVGAGI. This CDR3 spans 13 amino acids. Here the CDR3 DNA reads TGTGCCAGCAGTTACTCTGGGACAGGACAAGCTCTCTTT. Its translation is CASSYSGTGQALF.

The chain is built from TRBV4-2 and TRBJ2-1, with 7 bases matching TRBD1. The V and J ends lost 2 bases and 2 bases, in that order; junction bases with no gene match: 6. Germline V gene lookup returns CDR1 LGHNA and CDR2 YNFKEQ. The CDR3 runs 16 residues. The DNA for the CDR3 is TGTGCCAGCAGCCAAAGACAGGGCTCCACCTACAATGAGCAGTTCTTC. As protein: CASSQRQGSTYNEQFF.

The V gene is TRBV14, the J gene TRBJ1-1, with D maybe TRBD1 (6 bases). Trimming left V 2 bases short and J 1 base short, with 14 bases between. Germline assignment: CDR1 SGHDN and CDR2 FVKESK. The length of the CDR3 is 16 residues. The CDR3 region has the DNA TGTGCCAGCAGCCAACTCATGCGGGGGCCGAACACTGAAGCTTTCTTT. It encodes CASSQLMRGPNTEAFF.

This chain links TRBV12-3 or TRBV12-4 with TRBJ2-3, with 11 positions matching TRBD2. Germline trimming cut 6 bases from V and 2 bases from J; bases unmatched to any gene: 13. The CDR3 spans 18 residues. The CDR3 loop is CASSSLAGGYPATDTQYF. DNA for the CDR3: TGTGCCAGCAGCAGCCTAGCGGGGGGCTACCCGGCCACAGATACGCAGTATTTT.